The 10 T cell receptor beta chains listed next were all sequenced from one sample in a study of T cells in Graves' hyperthyroidism and ophthalmopathy. TCR beta CDR3 region amplification was performed from RNA transcripts. A set of HTBI primers served as the primers for a first-round RT-PCR of the TCR CDR3. TCRdb processed the multiplex PCR reads anew with MiXCR; each CDR3 protein has one entry. Counted here are about 360,000 distinct CDR3 sequences, just under 25% occurring once; the ten biggest clones make up around four fifths. What was sequenced was blood. The receptors derive from a man between 50 and 59 years old with Graves' hyperthyroidism.

V and J are TRBV12-3 or TRBV12-4 and TRBJ2-5, with TRBD2 matching 13 bases. Unmatched junction bases numbered 7, after V lost 6 bases and J lost 0 bases. This CDR3 has 17 amino acids. CDR3 sequence (DNA): TGTGCCAGCAGCCCCCGGACTAGCGGGGGTTACCAAGAGACCCAGTACTTC. Translated: CASSPRTSGGYQETQYF.

In regard to this clonotype: An end of the junction differs from the germline gene, which may be a read error. The chain combines TRBV7-7 with TRBJ2-7; 8 positions agree with TRBD2. The CDR3 covers 15 residues. Germline V gene data show CDR1 as SSHAT and CDR2 as FNYEAQ (reference sequence). CDR3 nucleotide sequence: TGTGCTAGCAGCTCCGGGGGGGGGGAGGGCTACGAGCAGTACTTC. Translating gives CASSSGGGEGYEQYF. Combining the CDR3 with reference TRBV7-7 and TRBJ2-7 gives the whole variable domain GAGVSQSPRYKVTKRGQDVTLRCDPISSHATLYWYQQALGQGPEFLTYFNYEAQPDKSGLPSDRFSAERPEGSISTLTIQRTEQRDSAMYRCASSSGGGEGYEQYFGPGTRLTVT.

At least ten counts were recorded for this clonotype. DNA for the CDR3: TGTGCCAGCAGTTTATTAGACACTGAAGCTTTCTTT. This codes for CASSLLDTEAFF. The chain employs TRBV28 and TRBJ1-1; D gene ambiguous. The germline V gene encodes CDR1 MDHEN and CDR2 SYDVKM. Trimming took 1 base from V and 3 from J, leaving 3 bases between them. CDR3 length equals 12 residues.

This clonotype was counted between two and nine times. V is TRBV10-3 and J is TRBJ2-7, with D perhaps being TRBD1 or TRBD2 (5 bases each). The CDR3 covers 12 residues. V was trimmed by 8 bases and J by 6 bases, leaving 14 bases between them. Germline CDR1 is ENHRY and CDR2 is SYGVKD. Here the CDR3 DNA reads TGTGCCATCCTGGCCCGGGGCGGCGAGCAGTACTTC. Protein sequence: CAILARGGEQYF.

This chain connects TRBV10-3 to TRBJ1-3; D uncertain. V dropped 3 bases and J dropped 0 bases, with 6 bases sitting between them. The germline CDR1 and CDR2 sequences are ENHRY and SYGVKD. There are 14 residues in the CDR3. The chain's CDR3 is CAISETNSGNTIYF. In DNA form, the CDR3 reads TGTGCCATCAGTGAAACAAACTCTGGAAACACCATATATTTT.

The chain is built from TRBV16 and TRBJ2-7, with 9 bases lining up with TRBD1. Per germline, CDR1 KGHSY and CDR2 FQNENV. This CDR3 has 16 amino acids. Trimming removed 0 bases from V and 4 bases from J; junction bases left unmatched: 7. The CDR3 is CASSQSIAGQGYEQYF. In DNA, the CDR3 is TGTGCCAGCAGCCAATCGATCGCGGGACAGGGTTACGAGCAGTACTTC. Drawing the rest from reference TRBV16 and TRBJ2-7, the complete variable domain is GEEVAQTPKHLVRGEGQKAKLYCAPIKGHSYVFWYQQVLKNEFKFLISFQNENVFDETGMPKERFSAKCLPNSPCSLEIQATKLEDSAVYFCASSQSIAGQGYEQYFGPGTRLTVT.

This clonotype came up a few times. The chain links TRBV19 to TRBJ2-1, with 10 positions matching TRBD2. V was clipped by 1 base and J by 4 bases; unmatched bases: 4. The V gene's germline CDR1 is LNHDA and CDR2 SQIVND (reference sequence). The CDR3 extends over 16 amino acids. Written as DNA, the CDR3 is TGTGCCAGTAGTATAGGACCTAGCGGGAGATACAATGAGCAGTTCTTC. This sequence encodes CASSIGPSGRYNEQFF.

This clonotype was counted only a few times. The V and J genes are TRBV12-3 or TRBV12-4 and TRBJ1-2; TRBD1 matches 7 bases. The CDR3 totals 15 residues. Trimming removed 7 bases from V and 6 bases from J; junction bases left unmatched: 14. This chain's CDR3 is CASTYPNRQGDGYTF. CDR3 sequence (DNA): TGTGCCAGCACTTACCCTAACCGACAGGGAGATGGCTACACCTTC.

This clonotype was detected many times. The chain joins TRBV2 to TRBJ2-1; the match to TRBD1 covers 7 bases. Germline-derived CDR1 and CDR2 are SNHLY and FYNNEI. The CDR3 totals 14 residues. The V segment lost 4 bases and the J segment 2 bases; nucleotides outside the gene matches: 2. CDR3 bases: TGTGCCAGCAGTGCAGGGGGTACCTACAATGAGCAGTTCTTC. It encodes CASSAGGTYNEQFF.

This chain joins TRBV27 and TRBJ1-1, with 9 bases lining up with TRBD1. This CDR3 has 16 residues. The junction had 12 bases not matched to a gene; V was cut back by 5 bases and J by 5 bases. Germline V gene data show CDR1 as MNHEY and CDR2 as SMNVEV (reference sequence). CDR3 amino acids: CASSTDRGGLSTEAFF. CDR3 sequence (DNA): TGTGCCAGCAGTACGGACAGGGGCGGTTTAAGTACTGAAGCTTTCTTT.